This TCR beta chain was sequenced in a study of OX40 agonist ivuxolimab in advanced cancers. Germline V gene lookup returns CDR1 SEHNR and CDR2 FQNEAQ (reference sequence). There are 14 residues in the CDR3. Between the trimmed V and J ends, which lost 5 bases and 0 bases, there was a span of 8 bases. TCRdb keeps only in-frame clones here, not all; method: immunoSEQ multiplex PCR. The data hold 53,000 or so clones, with roughly 73% observed a single time. The TCR was taken from an adult with an advanced solid tumor such as melanoma, head and neck, liver or kidney cancer. The chain links TRBV7-9 to TRBJ1-3, with D unclear. The input for sequencing was CD4+ or CD8+ T cells sorted from blood, taken in a trial of the OX40 agonist ivuxolimab. CDR3 protein: CASSTPLSGNTIYF. The CDR3 bases are TGTGCCAGCAGCACGCCACTCTCTGGAAACACCATATATTTT.